The T cell receptor beta chain under discussion was sequenced for a study of T cell responses to AZD1222 COVID-19 vaccine. The study, taken as a whole, reports: Within unmutated variant regions lay the reported targets of nearly half of spike-specific TCRs. The sample set comprised mostly white British donors with more females, and clonal diversity was possibly underestimated. After two AZD1222 doses, spike-specific TCR breadth and depth rose versus day 0. Spike-spanning, vaccine-associated CD4 TCRs were dominant at 160-218 and 743-854.

Some clones are missing from TCRdb's copy, which holds only in-frame ones; the method was immunoSEQ multiplex PCR. Among approximately 120,000 clones, 65% to 90% were seen once, and the ten largest hold 27%. Note on this clone: Its antigen is unidentified.

The starting material was peripheral blood, obtained 28 days after the second AZD1222 dose. The source is an adult who received the AZD1222 COVID-19 vaccine.

CDR3 amino acids: CASTMGTSSTDTQYF. The CDR3 nucleotides read TGTGCCAGTACCATGGGGACCTCAAGCACAGATACGCAGTATTTT. V gene TRBV19 combines with J gene TRBJ2-3; the D gene could be TRBD1 or TRBD2 (5 bases each). The CDR3 is 15 amino acids. Deletions cut 7 bases from V and 0 bases from J, with 14 bases between. Per germline, CDR1 LNHDA and CDR2 SQIVND (reference sequence).